This T cell receptor beta chain comes out of a study of T cell repertoires in cytomegalovirus infection (dated by TCRdb to between 2018 and 2021). Broadly, across the study: Peptide stimulations targeted recently identified HLA-C-restricted CMV epitopes, whose presentation resists viral immunomodulation, together with well-studied HLA-B-restricted epitopes. Donor HLA type was relevant to the analysis, as public TCR beta signatures indicated carriage of CMV infection together with the matching HLA type.

According to the study, the label for this sample's treatment or condition signals: in vitro stimulation with specific CMV peptide epitopes to enrich CMV-specific T cells. With regard to this clonotype: No cognate antigen has been identified for it. Qualities for individual bases were not recorded, and no much larger clone is one base off.

The paper's findings and limits, for the study overall: The ex vivo response was dominated by HLA-C-restricted CMV-specific TCR beta clonotypes, which also provided the single most frequent clonotype in two of eight donors. Carriers of CMV infection plus the relevant HLA type were discriminated by the cumulative frequency of public TCR beta family members in the study cohort and in an independent approximately 360-donor cohort.

Sequencer: Illumina HiSeq 1500. TCRdb reworked the public reads: Q25 trimming with fastp, MiXCR clone assembly, productive beta chains retained. All rows with the same CDR3 protein become a single entry with the most common DNA and genes. Counted in this sample were approximately 730,000 distinct CDR3 sequences; 25% to 30% of them appeared once. The leading ten clones occupy about 12% of the sample. From the germline V gene, CDR1 is MNHNS and CDR2 is SASEGT. V is trimmed back by 6 bases and J by 6 bases, and the junction contains 11 bases that no gene match accounts for. Its CDR3 holds 15 amino acids, cysteine through phenylalanine. Just CDR3 DNA is preserved here, 45 bases in frame from base 1.

This clonotype was obtained from a human donor in good health (CMV status not recorded). Some clones in this sample may be carry-over from other donors' samples. Material: cultured CD8+ T cells from PBMCs, obtained from culture after CMV antigen stimulation. The chain is assembled from TRBV6-1 and TRBJ2-1; TRBD2 fits 7 bases in the junction. In nucleotide form, the sequence is TGTGCCAGCAGCACGGGGGGAAGGGATTTCAATGAGCAGTTCTTC. This is translated as CASSTGGRDFNEQFF.